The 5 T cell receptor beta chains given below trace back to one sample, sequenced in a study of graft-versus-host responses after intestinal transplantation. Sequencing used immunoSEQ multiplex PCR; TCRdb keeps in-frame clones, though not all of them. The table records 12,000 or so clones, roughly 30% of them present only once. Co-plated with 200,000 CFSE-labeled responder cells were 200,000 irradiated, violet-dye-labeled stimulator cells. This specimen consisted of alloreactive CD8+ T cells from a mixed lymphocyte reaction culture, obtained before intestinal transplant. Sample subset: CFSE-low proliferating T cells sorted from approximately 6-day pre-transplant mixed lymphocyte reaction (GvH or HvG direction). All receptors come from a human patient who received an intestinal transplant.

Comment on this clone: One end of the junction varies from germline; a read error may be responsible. In DNA form, the CDR3 reads TGTGCCATCAGTGACCAGGGGGATGAAGCTTTCTTT. This translates into CAISDQGDEAFF. This rearrangement joins TRBV6-5 to TRBJ1-1; TRBD1 agrees at 7 bases. From germline, CDR1 is MNHEY and CDR2 SVGAGI. CDR3 length: 12 residues.

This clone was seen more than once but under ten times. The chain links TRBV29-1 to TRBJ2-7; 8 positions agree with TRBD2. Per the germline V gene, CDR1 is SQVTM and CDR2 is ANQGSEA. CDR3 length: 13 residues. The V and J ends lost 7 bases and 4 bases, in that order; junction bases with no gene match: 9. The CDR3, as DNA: TGCAGCGCCGGGAGGGGTGGACAATACGAGCAGTACTTC. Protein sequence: CSAGRGGQYEQYF.

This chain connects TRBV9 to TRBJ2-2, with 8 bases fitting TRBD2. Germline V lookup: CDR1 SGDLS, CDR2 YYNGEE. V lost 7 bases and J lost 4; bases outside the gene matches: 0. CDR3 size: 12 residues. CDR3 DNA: TGTGCCAGCGGGACTAGCACCGGGGAGCTGTTTTTT. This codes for CASGTSTGELFF.

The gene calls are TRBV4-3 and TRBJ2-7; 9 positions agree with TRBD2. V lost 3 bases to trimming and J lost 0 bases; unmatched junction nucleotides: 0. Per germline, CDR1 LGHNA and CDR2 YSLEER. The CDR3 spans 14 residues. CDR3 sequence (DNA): TGCGCCAGCAGCCAGGGACTAGCCTCCTACGAGCAGTACTTC. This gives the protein CASSQGLASYEQYF.

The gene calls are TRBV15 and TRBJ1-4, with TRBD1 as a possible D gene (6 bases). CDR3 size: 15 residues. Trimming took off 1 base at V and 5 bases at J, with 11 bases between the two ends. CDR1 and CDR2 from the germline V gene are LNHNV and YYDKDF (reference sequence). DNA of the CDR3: TGTGCCACCAGCAGAGTTGGCAGGGGCAATGAAAAACTGTTTTTT. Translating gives CATSRVGRGNEKLFF. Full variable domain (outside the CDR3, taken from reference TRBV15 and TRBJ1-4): DAMVIQNPRYQVTQFGKPVTLSCSQTLNHNVMYWYQQKSSQAPKLLFHYYDKDFNNEADTPDNFQSRRPNTSFCFLDIRSPGLGDTAMYLCATSRVGRGNEKLFFGSGTQLSVL.